The 3 T cell receptor beta chains listed next were all sequenced from one sample in a study of T cells expressing NK-cell markers. TCRdb re-called the 5' RACE reads and gives one entry per CDR3 protein, without DNA. The sample totals 350,000 to 400,000 distinct CDR3 sequences; its top ten clones hold around a tenth. Sequencing was performed on blood T cells: a sorted CD56 or NKG2C T cell subset, CD4+ or CD8+ T cells, or bulk PBMC T cells (not recorded which). Receptors originate from a woman in her forties or fifties in good health.

The chain carries TRBV11-3 and TRBJ1-1; the TCRdb call, TRBD1, lacks DNA for checking. Looked up from germline, CDR1 is SGHNT and CDR2 is YENEEA. The CDR3 extends over 16 amino acids. CDR3 amino acids: CASSSRDRSGNTEAFF.

The chain has TRBV30 and TRBJ2-7; the D call of TRBD2 rests on TCRdb alone, since no DNA is present to check it. The CDR3 extends over 14 amino acids. CDR1 GTSNPN and CDR2 SVGIG come from the germline V gene (reference sequence). This CDR3 reads CALRLAGVAPEQYF.

The V call is TRBV5-1, the J call TRBJ2-3; the D call of TRBD2 rests on TCRdb alone, since no DNA is present to check it. The CDR3 loop spans 16 amino acids. From germline, CDR1 is SGHRS and CDR2 YFSETQ. CDR3 region: CASSLVGAGATDTQYF.